The rows below give T cell receptor beta chains drawn from one sample of a study of T cells expressing NK-cell markers. TCRdb reanalyzed the 5' RACE reads, giving one entry per CDR3 protein sequence and no DNA. The table counts 200,000 to 300,000 distinct CDR3 sequences; around 0.37% lies in the top ten. Sequences were obtained from blood T cells: a sorted CD56 or NKG2C T cell subset, CD4+ or CD8+ T cells, or bulk PBMC T cells (not recorded which). All receptors derive from a man younger than 35 in good health. Each CDR3 is given with its conserved first and last residue. Fields, in order: V gene, J gene, CDR3 protein.

TRBV12-3/TRBV12-4	TRBJ2-3	CASMPGQGASGSTDTQYF
TRBV20-1	TRBJ2-1	CSARFLNVNEQFF
TRBV6-2/TRBV6-3	TRBJ2-7	CASSYGWSYEQYF
TRBV20-1	TRBJ2-7	CSALRTSGSPWDEQYF
TRBV20-1	TRBJ2-1	CSARESGRALYNEQFF
TRBV4-2	TRBJ2-7	CASSLDKGVYEQYF
TRBV28	TRBJ1-6	CASSRGPRVDSPLHF
TRBV20-1	TRBJ2-1	CSAGLALYNEQFF
TRBV5-1	TRBJ2-3	CASSPAGTGQGDTQYF
TRBV27	TRBJ1-2	CATGGFGGYTF
TRBV12-5	TRBJ2-1	CASGLVRETEEQFF
TRBV7-6	TRBJ1-4	CASSPVWGANEKLFF
TRBV5-1	TRBJ1-1	CASSMDRGNTEAFF
TRBV6-5	TRBJ1-2	CASSHGTAANYGYTF
TRBV20-1	TRBJ1-6	CSAIGTFNSPLHF
TRBV29-1	TRBJ1-1	CSLARLLDTEAFF
TRBV4-1	TRBJ2-1	CASSQDREFGGAGDGEQFF
TRBV18	TRBJ2-5	CASSPGNQETQYF
TRBV12-3/TRBV12-4	TRBJ2-3	CASSPSRRNLFPQYF
TRBV28	TRBJ1-1	CASSLNYGPEAFF
TRBV13	TRBJ1-3	CASSNRQGSRRGNTIYF
TRBV28	TRBJ2-7	CASRRWVSSYEQYF
TRBV15	TRBJ2-1	CATSRDWGPNEQFF
TRBV29-1	TRBJ1-1	CSVREQRIEAFF
TRBV20-1	TRBJ2-7	CSARDQNYEQYF
TRBV10-3	TRBJ2-2	CAIRGESAPGELFF
TRBV18	TRBJ2-7	CASSPKAGGPRYEQYF
TRBV20-1	TRBJ1-5	CSAGTAKNQPQHF
TRBV29-1	TRBJ2-2	CSVARGTANTGELFF
TRBV7-9	TRBJ1-1	CASSLERRQLNTEAFF
TRBV18	TRBJ2-1	CASSPEAGVYEQFF
TRBV5-1	TRBJ1-1	CASSRGGSSEAFF
TRBV2	TRBJ2-3	CASILLAGSPDTQYF
TRBV12-3/TRBV12-4	TRBJ1-2	CASSFLSSYGYTF
TRBV20-1	TRBJ2-3	CSGRKAGTDTQYF
TRBV12-3/TRBV12-4	TRBJ2-1	CASSLNQGGYEQFF
TRBV6-1	TRBJ2-1	CASGMGTSGYNEQFF
TRBV6-1	TRBJ1-2	CASSDRARYGYTF
TRBV7-2	TRBJ2-3	CASSSTSGRADTQYF